The 22 T cell receptor beta chains reported below all come from one sample, sequenced in a study of T cells in Graves' hyperthyroidism and ophthalmopathy. Regions amplified from RNA transcripts were the TCR beta CDR3 regions. When the TCR CDR3 underwent first-round RT-PCR, the HTBI primer set was used. TCRdb passed the multiplex PCR reads through MiXCR, listing each CDR3 protein once. The sample lists around 500,000 distinct CDR3 sequences; 11% to 15% were seen once. Material for sequencing was blood. The receptors come from a woman between 40 and 55 years old with Graves' hyperthyroidism.

This clonotype was recorded many times. J is TRBJ2-7 and V is TRBV28; 8 bases are shared with TRBD1. The CDR3 runs to 13 residues. V shed 2 bases and J 5 bases; nucleotides not matched to a gene: 2. Germline CDR1 and CDR2: MDHEN and SYDVKM. The DNA for the CDR3 is TGTGCCAGCAGTTTACAGGGGGCAAACGAGCAGTACTTC. Protein sequence: CASSLQGANEQYF.

This clonotype has at least ten counts. The chain is built from TRBV7-2 and TRBJ2-7, with 9 bases aligning to TRBD2. In germline, CDR1 is SGHTA, CDR2 FQGNSA. The CDR3 loop spans 15 amino acids. The trim removed 3 bases at V and 3 bases at J, leaving 6 bases unmatched. CDR3 coding DNA: TGTGCCAGCAGCTTTAGACTAGCGGATTACTACGAGCAGTACTTC. Amino acids: CASSFRLADYYEQYF.

This rearrangement joins TRBV28 to TRBJ1-3; 7 bases match TRBD1. J gave up 0 bases and V 3 bases, and 14 bases lay outside the gene matches. CDR3 length equals 19 residues. The V gene's germline CDR1 is MDHEN and CDR2 SYDVKM. The CDR3 reads CASSFLTRDRAVSGNTIYF. In nucleotides, the CDR3 is TGTGCCAGCAGTTTTTTGACTAGGGACAGAGCTGTCTCTGGAAACACCATATATTTT. Using reference TRBV28 and TRBJ1-3 for the parts outside the CDR3, the full variable domain is DVKVTQSSRYLVKRTGEKVFLECVQDMDHENMFWYRQDPGLGLRLIYFSYDVKMKEKGDIPEGYSVSREKKERFSLILESASTNQTSMYLCASSFLTRDRAVSGNTIYFGEGSWLTVV.

This clonotype was picked up many times. The chain combines TRBV3-1 with TRBJ2-3; 14 nucleotides agree with TRBD2. The J segment lost 4 bases and the V segment lost 1 base, leaving 1 base of the junction unmatched. Germline CDR1 is LGHDT and CDR2 is YNNKEL (reference sequence). This CDR3 is 16 amino acids long. The CDR3 loop is CASSQATSGRADTQYF. The DNA of the CDR3 is TGTGCCAGCAGCCAAGCGACTAGCGGGAGGGCAGATACGCAGTATTTT.

On this clonotype: A much larger clone lies a single base off, so this may be a read error. This chain links TRBV5-1 with TRBJ2-1; 7 nucleotides line up with TRBD2. CDR3 length: 17 amino acids. J was trimmed by 8 bases and V by 4 bases; bases with no gene match: 18. Germline loops: CDR1 SGHRS, CDR2 YFSETQ. The CDR3 DNA follows: TGCGCCAGCAGCCCGGGTTGGGAGGGAGTCAGGAGGCATGAGCAGTTCTTC. This encodes CASSPGWEGVRRHEQFF.

There are many counts of this clonotype. The rearrangement joins TRBV28 to TRBJ2-7, with 9 bases fitting TRBD1. The germline CDR1 and CDR2 sequences are MDHEN and SYDVKM. The CDR3 has 13 residues. Trimming at V came to 5 bases and at J to 3 bases, leaving 2 bases not matched to a gene. Here the CDR3 reads CASSPGQGYEQYF. CDR3 sequence (DNA): TGTGCCAGCAGTCCGGGACAGGGCTACGAGCAGTACTTC. The full variable domain, with the rest looked up from reference TRBV28 and TRBJ2-7, is DVKVTQSSRYLVKRTGEKVFLECVQDMDHENMFWYRQDPGLGLRLIYFSYDVKMKEKGDIPEGYSVSREKKERFSLILESASTNQTSMYLCASSPGQGYEQYFGPGTRLTVT.

The gene calls are TRBV24-1 and TRBJ2-5; D might be TRBD1 or TRBD2, each matching 5 bases. Trimming shortened V by 3 bases and J by 0 bases, and 10 bases separated the two germline ends. This CDR3 contains 15 residues. The germline CDR1 and CDR2 sequences are KGHDR and SFDVKD. The CDR3 here is CATSDPTGHQETQYF. CDR3 coding DNA: TGTGCCACCAGTGATCCAACGGGGCACCAAGAGACCCAGTACTTC.

Many counts were recorded for this clonotype. The chain uses TRBV28 and TRBJ2-7; possible D gene TRBD2, 5 bases. Germline V CDR1 and CDR2: MDHEN, SYDVKM. V lost 5 bases and J 1 base, leaving 12 bases between the germline ends. CDR3 length: 14 amino acids. CDR3: CASSTQRTSYEQYF. The CDR3 nucleotides read TGTGCCAGCAGTACCCAACGGACTTCCTACGAGCAGTACTTC. Drawing the rest from reference TRBV28 and TRBJ2-7, the complete variable domain is DVKVTQSSRYLVKRTGEKVFLECVQDMDHENMFWYRQDPGLGLRLIYFSYDVKMKEKGDIPEGYSVSREKKERFSLILESASTNQTSMYLCASSTQRTSYEQYFGPGTRLTVT.

The table lists this clonotype with many counts. Compared with germline, one end of the junction differs, possibly owing to a read error. The chain recombines TRBV11-2 with TRBJ2-1; no definite D call. The CDR3 extends over 12 amino acids. The germline V gene has CDR1 SGHAT and CDR2 FQNNGV. The CDR3 DNA reads as TGTGCCAGCAGCGTAATTATCAATGAGCAGTCCTTC. This sequence encodes CASSVIINEQSF.

The table lists this clonotype with a few counts. A much larger clone lies one base from this, so it may be a read error. This chain links TRBV2 with TRBJ2-2; 10 positions agree with TRBD1. In germline, CDR1 is SNHLY, CDR2 FYNNEI. This CDR3 spans 14 amino acids. The junction had 6 bases not matched to a gene; V was cut back by 8 bases and J by 6 bases. Written as DNA, the CDR3 is TGTGCCAGCGGCGGGACAGGGGACGCCGGGGAGCTGTTTTTT. This gives the protein CASGGTGDAGELFF.

This clonotype has at least ten counts. The CDR3 spells CAWGLAGGLDTQYF. CDR3 nucleotide sequence: TGTGCCTGGGGACTAGCGGGAGGACTCGATACGCAGTATTTT. The rearrangement uses TRBV30 and TRBJ2-3; the match to TRBD2 covers 14 bases. The V gene end was trimmed by 5 bases and the J gene end by 6 bases; junction bases not matched to a gene: 4. The CDR3 extends over 14 amino acids. The germline CDR1 and CDR2 sequences are GTSNPN and SVGIG (reference sequence).

This clonotype was detected many times. The V call is TRBV2, the J call TRBJ2-1; D is unclear. CDR3 length: 16 amino acids. Deletions cut 5 bases from V and 0 bases from J, with 14 bases between. Germline V lookup: CDR1 SNHLY, CDR2 FYNNEI. CDR3 residues: CASSKGGYGSYNEQFF. CDR3 coding DNA: TGTGCCAGCAGTAAGGGTGGGTACGGCTCCTACAATGAGCAGTTCTTC.

This clonotype has a handful of counts. One junction end disagrees with the germline gene, perhaps due to a read error. The rearrangement joins TRBV12-3 or TRBV12-4 to TRBJ1-2; 7 bases map to TRBD1. This CDR3 comprises 13 residues. The CDR3 DNA follows: TGTGCCAGCAGTTTTAGGGGGCTCTATGGCCACACCTTC. Translation: CASSFRGLYGHTF.

This clonotype was counted ten times or more. The CDR3 DNA sequence: TGTGCCAGCAGCTCGACAGGGGGCAATGAGCAGTTCTTC. It codes for CASSSTGGNEQFF. The chain combines TRBV7-9 with TRBJ2-1, with 9 bases fitting TRBD1. J gave up 6 bases and V 4 bases, and 1 base lay outside the gene matches. Germline CDR1 is SEHNR and CDR2 is FQNEAQ (reference sequence). The CDR3 consists of 13 residues.

There are many counts of this clonotype. The rearrangement joins TRBV7-8 to TRBJ1-2; 9 bases line up with TRBD1. Germline V gene sequence: CDR1 SGHVS, CDR2 FQNEAQ. There are 14 residues in the CDR3. The trim removed 5 bases at V and 8 bases at J, leaving 9 bases unmatched. In DNA, the CDR3 is TGTGCCAGCAGCGGAGGACAGGGGATTTGGGGCTACACCTTC. Translated: CASSGGQGIWGYTF.

The rearrangement joins TRBV6-1 to TRBJ1-4; TRBD1 matches at 12 bases. Trimming at V came to 8 bases and at J to 7 bases, leaving 2 bases not matched to a gene. The germline gives CDR1 MNHNS, CDR2 SASEGT. This CDR3 has 13 residues. CDR3 nucleotide sequence: TGTGCCAGCGGGACAGGGGGCGGTGAAAAACTGTTTTTT. This translates into CASGTGGGEKLFF.

This clonotype has ten or more counts. The CDR3 reads CASSERLFYEQYF. For the CDR3, the DNA is TGTGCCAGCAGTGAACGCCTTTTCTACGAGCAGTACTTC. The chain uses TRBV6-1 and TRBJ2-7; D not certain. This CDR3 has 13 amino acids. Germline CDR1 and CDR2: MNHNS and SASEGT. V was clipped by 2 bases and J by 3 bases, with 8 bases between them.

Ten or more counts support this clonotype. The gene calls are TRBV5-1 and TRBJ2-7; D call uncertain. Germline CDR1 SGHRS, CDR2 YFSETQ. Between the trimmed V and J ends, which lost 8 bases and 3 bases, there was a span of 15 bases. CDR3 length: 13 amino acids. Here the CDR3 DNA reads TGCGCCAGTAAACTTAGAGGTGACTACGAGCAGTACTTC. Translated: CASKLRGDYEQYF. The full variable domain, its missing parts supplied by reference TRBV5-1 and TRBJ2-7, is KAGVTQTPRYLIKTRGQQVTLSCSPISGHRSVSWYQQTPGQGLQFLFEYFSETQRNKGNFPGRFSGRQFSNSRSEMNVSTLELGDSALYLCASKLRGDYEQYFGPGTRLTVT.

This clonotype has at least ten counts. The chain employs TRBV2 and TRBJ1-5, with TRBD1 as a possible D gene (5 bases). The CDR3 loop spans 14 amino acids. The V end was cut by 5 bases, the J end by 4 bases, with 12 bases between. Germline V gives CDR1 SNHLY, CDR2 FYNNEI. The CDR3 reads CASSLDTRNQPQHF. The CDR3, as DNA: TGTGCCAGCAGTCTGGACACCCGGAATCAGCCCCAGCATTTT.

CDR3 loop: CSARDYRDTGELFF. As DNA, the CDR3 is TGCAGTGCTAGAGATTACCGGGACACCGGGGAGCTGTTTTTT. This chain uses TRBV20-1 with TRBJ2-2; D gene ambiguous. Germline V lookup: CDR1 DFQATT, CDR2 SNEGSKA (reference sequence). Trimming left V 0 bases short and J 3 bases short, with 8 bases between. CDR3 size: 14 residues.

A few counts support this clonotype. The chain carries TRBV7-9 and TRBJ1-1, with D hard to call. Germline CDR1 and CDR2: SEHNR and FQNEAQ (reference sequence). CDR3 length: 12 residues. V lost 5 bases, J lost 12 bases, and 16 bases lay in between. The CDR3 bases are TGTGCCAGCAGCCCACCTGACCGCGAGACTTTCTTT. Its protein is CASSPPDRETFF.

This clonotype was picked up many times. A read error is possible here, since a much larger clone lies one base away. This rearrangement joins TRBV3-1 to TRBJ2-7; 7 bases map to TRBD1. The CDR3 totals 13 residues. Looked up from germline, CDR1 is LGHDT and CDR2 is YNNKEL (reference sequence). After removal of 5 bases from V and 6 bases from J, the junction contained 7 bases not matched to a gene. CDR3 DNA: TGTGCCAGCAGCAGGGACAGTACCTCCGAGCAGTACTTC. The encoded protein is CASSRDSTSEQYF.